What follows is one T cell receptor (beta chain) and its context. The CDR3 totals 12 residues. Germline V gives CDR1 SGHRS, CDR2 YFSETQ. V lost 3 bases and J 8 bases, leaving 11 bases between the germline ends. The data were taken from a study of blood T cell repertoires in COVID-19. The assay was immunoSEQ multiplex PCR, and TCRdb's table has in-frame clones only and misses some. The table records 250,000 to 300,000 clones, 70% to 90% of them present only once. Source material: peripheral blood. The V gene is TRBV5-1, the J gene TRBJ1-2, with a weak D call TRBD1 (5 bases). The sequence derives from a woman aged 70 to 79 with COVID-19, enrolled during active disease. This CDR3 is CASSYDRGGYTF. The CDR3 DNA sequence: TGCGCCAGCAGCTATGACCGGGGGGGCTACACCTTC.